This T cell receptor (beta chain) emerged from a study of Tregs in tolerant kidney transplant recipients. Study context: Related graft donors supplied nonmyeloablative bone marrow transplants, and mixed chimerism was transient.

CDR1 and CDR2 from the germline V gene are SGHVS and FNYEAQ. The CDR3 contains 16 residues. The trim removed 6 bases at V and 5 bases at J, leaving 13 bases unmatched. Assay: immunoSEQ multiplex PCR; the TCRdb copy retains only in-frame clones and omits some. The sample yields about 69,000 clones, roughly 91% seen once. Whole-study findings and limits: No direct test of biological reproducibility was done here.

CD4+CD25+CD127- Tregs, CD4+CD25- non-Tregs, CD4 and CD8 cells were sorted. Notes on this clone: The antigen remains unidentified.

This TCR was sampled from a human donor who received a combined kidney and bone marrow transplant. The chain combines TRBV7-6 with TRBJ2-1, with TRBD1 matching 7 bases. Specimen: CD4+ T cells from blood, collected before the transplant. In DNA form, the CDR3 reads TGTGCCAGCAGTCCACGACAGGGAATCACAAACAATGAGCAGTTCTTC. It codes for CASSPRQGITNNEQFF.